One sample yielded the 3 T cell receptor beta chains listed below, sequenced in a study of T cell changes during pregnancy in multiple sclerosis. Profiling relied on immunoSEQ multiplex PCR, and the TCRdb table lists in-frame clones only, not all of them. This table has fewer than 95,000 clones, over 85% appearing once. The source material was peripheral blood, sampled in the first trimester of pregnancy. The receptors shown here come from a female donor with multiple sclerosis, enrolled in a pregnancy study.

The V and J genes are TRBV6-5 and TRBJ1-2; 7 bases are shared with TRBD1. The CDR3 covers 15 residues. Germline V gene sequence: CDR1 MNHEY, CDR2 SVGAGI. Unmatched junction bases numbered 8, after V lost 2 bases and J lost 5 bases. Written as DNA, the CDR3 is TGTGCCAGCAGTTACACAGGGGCCAGGAGTTATGGCTACACCTTC. Protein sequence: CASSYTGARSYGYTF.

The rearrangement joins TRBV7-9 to TRBJ2-5; possibly TRBD1 for D (5 bases). The CDR3 is made up of 15 amino acids. In germline, CDR1 is SEHNR, CDR2 FQNEAQ (reference sequence). The V and J ends lost 5 bases and 5 bases respectively, with 18 bases between them. The CDR3 region has the DNA TGTGCCAGCAGCCCAGGGCAAGGGGCAGGGGAGACCCAGTACTTC. Its translation is CASSPGQGAGETQYF.

The chain combines TRBV16 with TRBJ1-2; 7 bases map to TRBD1. Per the germline V gene, CDR1 is KGHSY and CDR2 is FQNENV. Trimming removed 6 bases from V and 5 bases from J; junction bases left unmatched: 9. This CDR3 spans 14 amino acids. The CDR3 reads CASSRTGVEYGYTF. CDR3 DNA sequence: TGTGCCAGCAGTCGAACAGGGGTAGAGTATGGCTACACCTTC. Complete variable domain (other parts from reference TRBV16 and TRBJ1-2): GEEVAQTPKHLVRGEGQKAKLYCAPIKGHSYVFWYQQVLKNEFKFLISFQNENVFDETGMPKERFSAKCLPNSPCSLEIQATKLEDSAVYFCASSRTGVEYGYTFGSGTRLTVV.